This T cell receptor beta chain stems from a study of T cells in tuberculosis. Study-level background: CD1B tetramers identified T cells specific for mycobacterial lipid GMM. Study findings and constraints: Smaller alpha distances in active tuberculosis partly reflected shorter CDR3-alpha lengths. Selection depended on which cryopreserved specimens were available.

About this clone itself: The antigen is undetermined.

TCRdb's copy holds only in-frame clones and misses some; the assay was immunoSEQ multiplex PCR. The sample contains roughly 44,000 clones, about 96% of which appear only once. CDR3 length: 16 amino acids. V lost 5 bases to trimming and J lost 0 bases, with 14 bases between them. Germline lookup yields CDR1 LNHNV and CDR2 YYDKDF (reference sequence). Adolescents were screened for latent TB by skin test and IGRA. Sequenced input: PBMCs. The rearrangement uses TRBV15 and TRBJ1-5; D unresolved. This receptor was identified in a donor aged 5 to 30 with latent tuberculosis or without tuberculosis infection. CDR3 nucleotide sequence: TGTGCCACCAGCGGCCGAGGGAGTAGTAGCAATCAGCCCCAGCATTTT. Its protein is CATSGRGSSSNQPQHF.